This passage covers 2 T cell receptor beta chains from one sample sequenced in a study of shared clonotypes between healthy human individuals. Only in-frame clones appear in the TCRdb table, and some are missing; sequencing was by immunoSEQ multiplex PCR. There are about 460,000 clones in the sample; more than 70% occur only once, and approximately 12% lies in the top ten. Sequencing was done on a sample of PBMCs. These receptors all come from a middle-aged woman in good health. Some clones in this sample may be carry-over from other donors' samples.

The chain employs TRBV29-1 and TRBJ2-1, with 7 bases lining up with TRBD2. Germline-derived CDR1 and CDR2 are SQVTM and ANQGSEA. The CDR3 is 11 amino acids. The ends lost 4 bases at V and 7 bases at J; junction bases unmatched: 1. The CDR3 coding sequence is TGCAGCGTTGCTAGCGGAAATGAGCAGTTCTTC. This translates into CSVASGNEQFF.

This rearrangement joins TRBV5-6 to TRBJ2-3; 7 bases are a match to TRBD2. The germline V gene has CDR1 SGHDT and CDR2 YYEEEE. V dropped 0 bases and J dropped 0; count of bases not matched to a gene: 4. CDR3 length: 16 amino acids. This chain's CDR3 is CASSLAASGSTDTQYF. The CDR3 bases are TGTGCCAGCAGCTTGGCGGCTAGCGGTAGCACAGATACGCAGTATTTT.